These T cell receptor beta chains were read from a single sample in a study of CD8 T cells in ankylosing spondylitis. From the 5' RACE reads, TCRdb called clonotypes with MiXCR, one entry per CDR3 protein. The table records roughly 230,000 distinct CDR3 sequences, over 9.5% of them present only once. Sequencing input: blood, either unsorted or a sorted T cell fraction (not recorded which). The receptors come from a male donor with ankylosing spondylitis or in good health (not recorded which). Both conserved end residues are part of each CDR3. A D gene is named only where the DNA matches it firmly. Where a row states a size, it is once, few, many or the class of an expanded clone; other rows omit it.

clone_size	cdr3_length	d_call	v_call	j_call	cdr3_nt	cdr3_aa
few	13	.	TRBV5-1	TRBJ2-1	TGCGCCAGCAGCTTGGACTTTACGAATGAGCAGTTCTTC	CASSLDFTNEQFF
few	14	.	TRBV3-1	TRBJ2-7	TGTGCCAGCAGCCAAGATAGGGGTCGCTACGAGCAGTACTTC	CASSQDRGRYEQYF
many	16	TRBD1	TRBV5-1	TRBJ2-1	TGCGCCAGCAGCCTACAAGGACAGGGTTCCTACAATGAGCAGTTCTTC	CASSLQGQGSYNEQFF
many	12	.	TRBV10-3	TRBJ1-1	TGTGCCATCAGTGAGTCGACGGCAGAAGCTTTCTTT	CAISESTAEAFF
many	16	TRBD1	TRBV30	TRBJ1-2	TGTGCCTGGAGTGATGCACAGGGGGCCTTAACAGATGGCTACACCTTC	CAWSDAQGALTDGYTF
many	15	.	TRBV9	TRBJ1-1	TGTGCCAGCAGCGTACAAGGGACCGCTAACGGGGAAGCTTTCTTT	CASSVQGTANGEAFF
few	14	.	TRBV7-7	TRBJ2-7	TGTGCCAGCAGCCAGGGAGACGGAGCCTACGAGCAGTACTTC	CASSQGDGAYEQYF
many	12	.	TRBV10-3	TRBJ2-7	TGTGCCGTCGGGGACCGAACCTACGAGCAGTACTTC	CAVGDRTYEQYF
.	17	.	TRBV2	TRBJ1-3	TGTGCCAGCAGTGAAGCACCAGGAGGGAGCTCTGGAAACACCATATATTTT	CASSEAPGGSSGNTIYF
many	12	.	TRBV11-2	TRBJ1-1	TGTGCCAGCAGCGACCGTATCTCTGAAGCTTTCTTT	CASSDRISEAFF
many	13	.	TRBV4-1	TRBJ2-5	TGCGCCAGCAGCCAATCCCAGCAAGAGACCCAGTACTTC	CASSQSQQETQYF
many	14	.	TRBV29-1	TRBJ1-1	TGCAGCGTTGAACGGGGGGCCATGAACACTGAAGCTTTCTTT	CSVERGAMNTEAFF
.	15	.	TRBV7-9	TRBJ2-2	TGTGCCAGCAGCTTTTCGGGGCTCGGCACCGGGGAGCTGTTTTTT	CASSFSGLGTGELFF
many	12	.	TRBV20-1	TRBJ1-5	TGCAGCTGGGCTAGGAAGGATCAGCCCCAGCATTTT	CSWARKDQPQHF
.	15	.	TRBV6-1	TRBJ2-3	TGTGCCAGCAGTCCCCCGGGACTTCGCACAGATACGCAGTATTTT	CASSPPGLRTDTQYF
many	15	TRBD2	TRBV25-1	TRBJ2-2	TGTGCCAGCAGTCCTCCGGGACTAGCATCCGGGGAGCTGTTTTTT	CASSPPGLASGELFF
many	16	.	TRBV5-5	TRBJ2-6	TGTGCCAGCACCACGGAATGGGGGCTTGGGGCCAACGTCCTGACTTTC	CASTTEWGLGANVLTF
many	15	TRBD2	TRBV27	TRBJ2-1	TGTGCCAGTACCCCCGGGACTAGCGGTGTCAATGAGCAGTTCTTC	CASTPGTSGVNEQFF
.	17	.	TRBV25-1	TRBJ2-7	TGTGCCAGCAGTGAGATCGCTGGGGCAGACCTCTCCTACGAGCAGTACTTC	CASSEIAGADLSYEQYF
once	15	.	TRBV25-1	TRBJ2-1	TGTGCCAGCAGTGAATTGGGGACGCGGGACAATGAGCAGTTCTTC	CASSELGTRDNEQFF
few	15	TRBD1	TRBV2	TRBJ1-5	TGTGCCAGCAGTCCTCGCGGGGACAGTAATCGGCCCCAGCATTTT	CASSPRGDSNRPQHF
.	13	.	TRBV4-1	TRBJ2-3	TGCGCCAGCAGCCAAATGGGGACAGATACGCAGTATTTT	CASSQMGTDTQYF
many	15	TRBD2	TRBV5-1	TRBJ2-3	TGCGCCAGCACCGGACTAGCGGGGTACACAGATACGCAGTATTTT	CASTGLAGYTDTQYF
many	17	TRBD2	TRBV20-1	TRBJ2-2	TGCAGTGCTAGGAGGCCTAGCGGGAGGGAAGGGGTCGGGGAGCTGTTTTTT	CSARRPSGREGVGELFF
many	14	.	TRBV5-1	TRBJ2-5	TGCGCCAGCAGCTTGGAACTGTATCAAGAGACCCAGTACTTC	CASSLELYQETQYF
many	14	.	TRBV5-1	TRBJ2-5	TGCGCCAGCAGCTCATCTATGTATAGGGAGACCCAGTACTTC	CASSSSMYRETQYF
many	11	.	TRBV29-1	TRBJ1-1	TGCAGCGTTGTACAGAACACTGAAGCTTTCTTT	CSVVQNTEAFF
.	11	.	TRBV7-9	TRBJ1-4	TGTGCCAGCAGCTCTACTGAAAAACTGTTTTTT	CASSSTEKLFF
.	15	.	TRBV20-1	TRBJ1-6	TGCAGTGCTAGAATCGGGGGCTCCTATAATTCACCCCTCCACTTT	CSARIGGSYNSPLHF
.	15	TRBD2	TRBV11-3	TRBJ2-3	TGTGCCAGCAGCCTTCGGACTAGCGTCACAGATACGCAGTATTTT	CASSLRTSVTDTQYF
many	17	TRBD2	TRBV6-5	TRBJ2-1	TGTGCCAGCAGTTACCAAGCTAGCGGGAGGGCCTACAATGAGCAGTTCTTC	CASSYQASGRAYNEQFF
few	16	.	TRBV27	TRBJ2-6	TGTGCCAGCAGTTTATCTTCATCCTCTGGGGCCAACGTCCTGACTTTC	CASSLSSSSGANVLTF
.	14	TRBD1	TRBV27	TRBJ2-3	TGTGCCAGCAGTCAAGGGACAGGCTCAGATACGCAGTATTTT	CASSQGTGSDTQYF
.	14	TRBD1	TRBV7-2	TRBJ1-2	TGTGCCAGCAGCTTAAGTAGGACAGGCTATGGCTACACCTTC	CASSLSRTGYGYTF
many	15	.	TRBV11-2	TRBJ1-2	TGTGCCAGCAGCTCAACCGGGGGGACGACTTATGGCTACACCTTC	CASSSTGGTTYGYTF
many	17	TRBD1	TRBV5-1	TRBJ1-1	TGCGCCAGCAGCCCGGGACAGGGAGTCCGTCAAGGCGCTGAAGCTTTCTTT	CASSPGQGVRQGAEAFF
.	15	TRBD1	TRBV5-1	TRBJ2-1	TGCGCCAGCAGTTCGGGACAGGGGGGCCAGAATGAGCAGTTCTTC	CASSSGQGGQNEQFF
many	15	.	TRBV19	TRBJ2-5	TGTGCCAGTAGTATAGTTGTAGGGTACGGAGAGACCCAGTACTTC	CASSIVVGYGETQYF
.	16	.	TRBV10-1	TRBJ1-5	TGCGCCAGCAGAGACACAGGGAGGGGGATCAATCAGCCCCAGCATTTT	CASRDTGRGINQPQHF
few	16	TRBD1	TRBV2	TRBJ2-1	TGTGCCAGCAGCTTCACAGGGGGCGCCGGCTACAATGAGCAGTTCTTC	CASSFTGGAGYNEQFF
many	17	.	TRBV20-1	TRBJ2-5	TGCAGTGCTAGAGACTTGGGGAGCGCCACGTACCAAGAGACCCAGTACTTC	CSARDLGSATYQETQYF
many	12	.	TRBV12-3/TRBV12-4	TRBJ2-3	TGTGCCAGCAGTTGGGGGGCAGATACGCAGTATTTT	CASSWGADTQYF
.	14	TRBD2	TRBV7-9	TRBJ2-7	TGTGCCAGCAGCACAAGCGGGAGCTCCTACGAGCAGTACTTC	CASSTSGSSYEQYF
.	15	.	TRBV2	TRBJ2-7	TGTGCCAGCAGTGAAGCTGGCAGGGGTGGTTACGAGCAGCACTTC	CASSEAGRGGYEQHF
many	13	.	TRBV24-1	TRBJ2-7	TGTGCCACCAGTGATCCGGACACCTACGAGCAGTACTTC	CATSDPDTYEQYF
.	18	.	TRBV7-9	TRBJ1-1	TGTGCCAGCAGCTTAGGGGTCTGGCAGGGGAAATCCACCACTGAAGCTTTCTTT	CASSLGVWQGKSTTEAFF
many	12	.	TRBV7-2	TRBJ2-7	TGTGCCAGCAGCCCCAGACCTCCGGGGCAGTACTTC	CASSPRPPGQYF
many	15	TRBD1	TRBV5-1	TRBJ1-1	TGCGCCAGCAGCCTAAAGACAGGGGGATACCCTGAAGCTTTCTTT	CASSLKTGGYPEAFF
once	14	.	TRBV6-1	TRBJ2-2	TGTGCCAGCAGTCTCACCATTTACACCGGGGAGCTGTTTTTT	CASSLTIYTGELFF
few	15	.	TRBV6-5	TRBJ2-7	TGTGCCAGCAGTTACTCGTCGGGACACACCTACGAGCAGTACTTC	CASSYSSGHTYEQYF
few	15	.	TRBV12-3/TRBV12-4	TRBJ2-7	TGTGCCAGCAGTTTAGCGGGAGGCCCCAATTATGAGCAGTACTTC	CASSLAGGPNYEQYF
many	12	.	TRBV29-1	TRBJ2-5	TGCAGCGGAGAACTGATCCGAGAGACCCAGTACTTC	CSGELIRETQYF
many	15	.	TRBV5-1	TRBJ2-7	TGCGCCAGCAGCTTGTCTCAGCGGCTTACGGATGGGCAGTACTTC	CASSLSQRLTDGQYF